Included here is one T cell receptor beta chain sequence, with context. CDR3 length: 16 amino acids. The V and J ends lost 7 bases and 8 bases, in that order; junction bases with no gene match: 11. CDR1 and CDR2 (germline): LNHDA, SQIVND (reference sequence). Data came from immunoSEQ multiplex PCR; TCRdb stores just in-frame clones and leaves some out. Of tens of thousands of clones in the sample, about nine tenths were seen once. This entry is derived from a study of OX40 agonist ivuxolimab in advanced cancers. Turning to the study itself: One hepatocellular carcinoma and a couple of cutaneous melanoma patients partially responded.

This sample comprised CD4+ or CD8+ T cells sorted from blood, obtained in a trial of the OX40 agonist ivuxolimab. The clonotype was recovered from an adult with an advanced solid tumor such as melanoma, head and neck, liver or kidney cancer. The chain couples TRBV19 to TRBJ2-2; TRBD1 matches at 12 bases. For the CDR3, the DNA is TGTGCCAGTACCCAAACCCGGGACAGGGGGCGAGGGGAGCTGTTTTTT. It translates to CASTQTRDRGRGELFF.